This T cell receptor beta chain comes out of a study of regulatory T cells in long-lasting Graves disease. This clonotype appeared many times. Its specificity is unknown. V was pared by 3 bases and J by 0 bases, with 5 bases of the junction left unmatched. This CDR3 comprises 16 residues. Per the germline V gene, CDR1 is SGHKS and CDR2 is YYEKEE (reference sequence). CDR3-region Arm-PCR and iRepertoire HTBI primers produced the TCR beta libraries. TCRdb passed the multiplex PCR reads through MiXCR, listing each CDR3 protein once. The sample contains hundreds of thousands of distinct CDR3 sequences, about 13% of which appear only once. Study-wide results and limits: Peripheral blood, not thyroid tissue, was the sole material studied.

The time point denotes: newly diagnosed GD, antithyroid drugs for less than 3 months. Preparation of the TCR library used RNA extracted from PBMCs. This sample also appeared in a second study, on T cells in Graves' hyperthyroidism and ophthalmopathy. As that report states: An absence of ophthalmopathy progression within 18 months meant stable Graves' hyperthyroidism.

This chain uses TRBV5-5 with TRBJ2-4; 8 positions match TRBD1. The TCR originated in a man aged 25 to 45 with Graves disease. Specimen: peripheral blood mononuclear cells (PBMCs), collected at new diagnosis, from a patient treated with antithyroid drugs. CDR3 loop: CASSSGGLEAKNIQYF. The CDR3 DNA reads as TGTGCCAGCAGCTCAGGGGGCCTAGAAGCCAAAAACATTCAGTACTTC. Complete variable domain (other parts from reference TRBV5-5 and TRBJ2-4): DAGVTQSPTHLIKTRGQQVTLRCSPISGHKSVSWYQQVLGQGPQFIFQYYEKEERGRGNFPDRFSARQFPNYSSELNVNALLLGDSALYLCASSSGGLEAKNIQYFGAGTRLSVL.